A single sample gave rise to the 8 T cell receptor beta chains below, sequenced in a study of molecular identifiers for immune sequencing clone quantification. Each CDR3 protein is one row after TCRdb ran MiXCR on the PCR reads. The table records some 580,000 distinct CDR3 sequences, about 25% of them present only once. The sample was naive CD8+ T cells from blood, with Jurkat cell RNA spiked in. Regarding subset: FACS-sorted CD8+CD4-CCR7+CD45RA+ naive T cells. These receptors came from a human donor in good health. Some libraries in this study had Jurkat cell RNA spiked in.

This clonotype was picked up many times. The V gene is TRBV19, the J gene TRBJ1-5; D is undetermined. This CDR3 comprises 14 residues. Trimming cost V 7 bases and J 1 base, with 11 bases left between them. CDR1 and CDR2 (germline): LNHDA, SQIVND (reference sequence). CDR3 sequence (DNA): TGTGCCAGTACCAGAGTTGGGAGCAATCAGCCCCAGCATTTT. This sequence encodes CASTRVGSNQPQHF.

In the case of this clonotype: This could be a read error, since a much larger clone is one nucleotide away. This chain connects TRBV7-6 to TRBJ1-1; D remains ambiguous. Germline values: CDR1 SGHVS, CDR2 FNYEAQ. This CDR3 comprises 14 residues. V lost 2 bases and J lost 3, with 10 bases in between. The CDR3, as DNA: TGTGCCAGCAGCTTAACGTCAGAGGACACTGAAGCTTTCTTT. Translated, it gives CASSLTSEDTEAFF.

There are many counts of this clonotype. The V gene is TRBV14, the J gene TRBJ2-3, with a weak D call TRBD2 (6 bases). Germline loops: CDR1 SGHDN, CDR2 FVKESK. This CDR3 has 16 residues. V lost 2 bases, J lost 0 bases, and 12 bases lay in between. The CDR3 sequence is CASSQLILASTDTQYF. CDR3 bases: TGTGCCAGCAGCCAACTTATTCTAGCGAGCACAGATACGCAGTATTTT.

The chain employs TRBV9 and TRBJ2-5; no reliable D call. Germline V gives CDR1 SGDLS, CDR2 YYNGEE. The CDR3 consists of 15 residues. V shed 0 bases and J shed 4 bases, with 13 bases lying between them. The CDR3 region is CASSVVATLGETQYF. In nucleotides, the CDR3 is TGTGCCAGCAGCGTAGTGGCTACCCTGGGAGAGACCCAGTACTTC.

This clonotype was seen at least ten times. The chain employs TRBV7-9 and TRBJ2-5; a weak D match, TRBD1 (6 bases). The CDR3 runs to 14 residues. Germline loops: CDR1 SEHNR, CDR2 FQNEAQ (reference sequence). V was pared by 3 bases and J by 1 base, with 9 bases between. The CDR3: CASSFTGTQETQYF. The CDR3 nucleotides are TGTGCCAGCAGCTTCACAGGGACCCAAGAGACCCAGTACTTC.

This clonotype showed up many times. The chain uses TRBV6-2 or TRBV6-3 and TRBJ2-1; D remains unclear. CDR3 length: 13 residues. Deletions cut 3 bases from V and 9 bases from J, with 12 bases between. CDR1 is MNHEY, CDR2 SVGEGT, per germline. CDR3 sequence reads: CASSYSLPSEQFF. CDR3 nucleotide sequence: TGTGCCAGCAGTTATTCGCTCCCCAGTGAGCAGTTCTTC.

This clonotype was recorded at least ten times. The CDR3: CASSSWDSYLYGYTF. The CDR3 nucleotides are TGTGCCAGCAGCTCCTGGGACAGTTACTTATATGGCTACACCTTC. This chain joins TRBV5-4 and TRBJ1-2; TRBD1 matches at 7 bases. The V gene's germline CDR1 is SGHNT and CDR2 YYREEE (reference sequence). The CDR3 sequence is 15 residues long. Germline trimming cut 3 bases from V and 5 bases from J; bases unmatched to any gene: 10.

This clonotype was recorded many times. The chain joins TRBV9 to TRBJ2-7, with 8 bases aligning to TRBD2. The germline V gene encodes CDR1 SGDLS and CDR2 YYNGEE. V dropped 4 bases and J dropped 1; count of bases not matched to a gene: 4. This CDR3 spans 14 amino acids. The CDR3 is CASSTERGSYEQYF. CDR3 nucleotide sequence: TGTGCCAGCAGCACTGAGCGGGGGTCCTACGAGCAGTACTTC.